This T cell receptor beta chain stems from a study of CD4 T cells in relation to SARS-CoV-2 and coronaviruses. Study-level information: ViraFEST: approximately eleven-day antigen culture of PBMCs, then TCR beta CDR3 sequencing. The HLA restriction of the shared crossreactive spike epitopes was mapped.

This clone appeared once. Its antigen is currently unknown. The data were produced by immunoSEQ multiplex PCR, yet TCRdb's version contains in-frame clones alone and is incomplete. The sample contains around 25,000 clones, approximately 82% of which appear only once. CD4+ T cells from unexposed donors were obtained before the COVID-19 pandemic (2011-2018). The cells were cultured for approximately 10 days before CD4+ T cells were isolated. Approximately 2 million PBMCs per well were cultured with around 9.2 IU/ml IL-2. Germline lookup yields CDR1 SQVTM and CDR2 ANQGSEA. The CDR3 is 13 residues long. V gave up 5 bases and J gave up 4 bases, with 13 bases separating them.

The gene calls are TRBV29-1 and TRBJ2-3; D may be TRBD1 (6 bases). The receptor was isolated from a human donor in good health. The sample comprised CD4+ T cells from PBMCs, cultured in vitro. This chain's CDR3 is CSVFRGSADTQYF. As DNA, the CDR3 is TGCAGCGTTTTCAGGGGTTCGGCAGATACGCAGTATTTT.